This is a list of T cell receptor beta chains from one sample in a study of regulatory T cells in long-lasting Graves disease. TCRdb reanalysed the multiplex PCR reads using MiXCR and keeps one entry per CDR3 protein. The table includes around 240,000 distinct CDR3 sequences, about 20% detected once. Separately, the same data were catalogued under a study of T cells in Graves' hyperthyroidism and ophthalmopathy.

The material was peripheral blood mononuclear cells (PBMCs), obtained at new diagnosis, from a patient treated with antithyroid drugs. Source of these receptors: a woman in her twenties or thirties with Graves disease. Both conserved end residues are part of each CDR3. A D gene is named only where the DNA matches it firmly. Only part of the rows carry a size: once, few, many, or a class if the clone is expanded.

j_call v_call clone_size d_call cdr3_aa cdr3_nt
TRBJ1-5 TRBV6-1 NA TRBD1 CASSVDRILGQPQHF TGTGCCAGCAGTGTGGACAGGATTCTTGGACAGCCCCAGCATTTT
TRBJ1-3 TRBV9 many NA CASSDDTSSGNTIYF TGTGCCAGCAGCGACGACACGAGCTCTGGAAACACCATATATTTT
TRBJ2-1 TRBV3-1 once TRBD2 CASSSNPGTSGGGEQFF TGTGCCAGCAGTTCCAACCCAGGGACTAGCGGGGGGGGTGAGCAGTTCTTC
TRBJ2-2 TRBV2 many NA CASIGGTGELFF TGTGCCAGCATTGGGGGTACCGGGGAGCTGTTTTTT
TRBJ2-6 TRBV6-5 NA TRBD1 CASSYGTGVPGANVLTF TGTGCCAGCAGTTACGGGACAGGGGTCCCTGGGGCCAACGTCCTGACTTTC
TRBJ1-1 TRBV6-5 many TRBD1 CASSSARTGLIMNTEAFF TGTGCCAGCAGTTCCGCCAGGACAGGGTTGATCATGAACACTGAAGCTTTCTTT
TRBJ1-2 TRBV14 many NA CASSQVGGTYGYTF TGTGCCAGCAGCCAAGTCGGCGGAACCTATGGCTACACCTTC
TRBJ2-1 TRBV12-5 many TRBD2 CASGLVLQLRGGHEQFF TGTGCTAGTGGTTTGGTACTCCAATTGCGGGGGGGCCATGAGCAGTTCTTC
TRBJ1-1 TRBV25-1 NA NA CASSEAPPLAFF TGTGCCAGCAGTGAGGCTCCCCCCCTCGCTTTCTTT
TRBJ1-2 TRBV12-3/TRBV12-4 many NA CASSSLTNNYGYTF TGTGCCAGCAGTTCACTAACGAACAACTATGGCTACACCTTC
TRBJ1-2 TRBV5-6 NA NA CASSFGGMYGYTF TGTGCCAGCAGCTTCGGGGGGATGTATGGCTACACCTTC
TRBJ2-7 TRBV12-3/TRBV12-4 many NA CASSGAGYEQYF TGTGCCAGCAGTGGCGCGGGTTACGAGCAGTACTTC
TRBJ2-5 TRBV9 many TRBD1 CASSGGQAPQKTQYF TGTGCCAGCAGCGGAGGACAGGCACCACAAAAGACCCAGTACTTC
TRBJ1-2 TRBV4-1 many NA CASSQDVRVGYTF TGCGCCAGCAGCCAAGATGTGAGGGTCGGCTACACCTTC
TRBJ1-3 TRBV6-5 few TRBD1 CASSYSTGFSGNTIYF TGTGCCAGCAGTTACTCGACAGGGTTTTCTGGAAACACCATATATTTT
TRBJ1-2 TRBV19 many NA CASSIWGTNYGYTF TGTGCCAGTAGTATTTGGGGGACTAACTATGGCTACACCTTC
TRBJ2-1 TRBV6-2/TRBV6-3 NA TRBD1 CASSSDREDNEQFF TGTGCCAGCAGTTCGGACAGGGAGGACAATGAGCAGTTCTTC
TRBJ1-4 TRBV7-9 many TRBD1 CASRPSGDRDEKLFF TGTGCCAGCAGACCCTCTGGGGACAGGGATGAAAAACTGTTTTTT
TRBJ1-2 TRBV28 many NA CASSTQPGKGYTF TGTGCCAGCAGTACCCAGCCGGGGAAAGGCTACACCTTC
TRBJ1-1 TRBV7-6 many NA CASSPGWAGKKVTEAFF TGTGCCAGCAGCCCCGGGTGGGCGGGAAAAAAAGTAACGGAAGCTTTCTTT
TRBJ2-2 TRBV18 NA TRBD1 CASSPRQGGNTGELFF TGTGCCAGCTCACCTAGACAGGGGGGAAACACCGGGGAGCTGTTTTTT
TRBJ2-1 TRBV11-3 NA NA CASSLRGGANEQFF TGTGCCAGCAGCCTGAGGGGGGGGGCAAATGAGCAGTTCTTC
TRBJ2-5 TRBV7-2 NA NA CASSRGTVKVETQYF TGTGCCAGCAGCCGCGGGACGGTGAAAGTAGAGACCCAGTACTTC
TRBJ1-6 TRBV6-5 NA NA CASSLWDGNSPLHF TGTGCCAGCAGTTTATGGGACGGTAATTCACCCCTCCACTTT
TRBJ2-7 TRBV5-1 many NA CASSLDRGTSYEQYF TGCGCCAGCAGCTTGGATCGCGGTACCTCCTACGAGCAGTACTTC
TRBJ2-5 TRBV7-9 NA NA CASSFFGETQYF TGTGCCAGCAGCTTTTTTGGGGAGACCCAGTACTTC
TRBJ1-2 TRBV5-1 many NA CASSKSPTGTNYGYTF TGCGCCAGCAGCAAGTCACCGACGGGAACCAACTATGGCTACACCTTC
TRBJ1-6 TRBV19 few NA CATTAAPGQYNSPLHF TGTGCCACCACTGCTGCCCCCGGACAGTATAATTCACCCCTCCACTTT
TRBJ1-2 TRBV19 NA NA CASSIKGVENYGYTF TGTGCCAGTAGTATAAAAGGGGTTGAAAACTATGGCTACACCTTC
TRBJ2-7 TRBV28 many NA CASSLRGPRTYEQYF TGTGCCAGCAGTTTAAGGGGACCTAGAACCTACGAGCAGTACTTC
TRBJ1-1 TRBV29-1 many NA CSVQGEAFF TGCAGCGTTCAGGGGGAAGCTTTCTTT
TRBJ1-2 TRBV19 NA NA CASGDESRYYGYTF TGTGCCAGTGGGGATGAATCGAGGTACTATGGCTACACCTTC
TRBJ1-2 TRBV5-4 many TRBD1 CASSPPGTGGSGYTF TGTGCCAGCAGCCCGCCCGGGACAGGGGGCAGTGGCTACACCTTC
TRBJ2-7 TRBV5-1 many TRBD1 CASSLEDRVRNEQYF TGCGCCAGCAGCTTGGAGGACAGGGTAAGAAACGAGCAGTACTTC
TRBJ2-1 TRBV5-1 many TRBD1 CASSLGQTDNEQFF TGCGCCAGCAGCCTGGGACAGACGGACAATGAGCAGTTCTTC
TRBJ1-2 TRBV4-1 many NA CASSQQWTEVYGYTF TGCGCCAGCAGCCAACAATGGACAGAAGTTTATGGCTACACCTTC
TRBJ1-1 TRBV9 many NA CASSVGPQANTEAFF TGTGCCAGCAGCGTAGGACCACAGGCGAACACTGAAGCTTTCTTT
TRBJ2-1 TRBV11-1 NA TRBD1 CASSPGQGNEQFF TGTGCCAGCAGCCCTGGACAGGGCAATGAGCAGTTCTTC
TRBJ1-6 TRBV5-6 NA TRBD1 CASLPTGTGVNSPLHF TGTGCCAGCTTGCCCACCGGGACAGGCGTTAATTCACCCCTCCACTTT
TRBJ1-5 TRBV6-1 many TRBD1 CASHRGSYQGQGWNQPQHF TGTGCCAGCCATAGGGGGTCTTACCAGGGACAGGGTTGGAATCAGCCCCAGCATTTT
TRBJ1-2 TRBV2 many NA CASIEPPYGYTF TGTGCCAGCATTGAACCCCCCTATGGCTACACCTTC
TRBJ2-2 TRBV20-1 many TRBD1 CSASSGGRTGELFF TGCAGTGCTAGTTCAGGGGGCAGAACCGGGGAGCTGTTTTTT
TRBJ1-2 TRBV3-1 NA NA CASSPLGLGNANYGYTF TGTGCCAGCAGCCCCCTTGGGCTAGGAAATGCGAACTATGGCTACACCTTC
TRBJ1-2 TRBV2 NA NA CASSEGHPNYGYTF TGTGCCAGCAGTGAAGGGCACCCTAACTATGGCTACACCTTC
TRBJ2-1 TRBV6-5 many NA CASSYSIYFRSDNEQFF TGTGCCAGCAGTTACTCGATTTACTTTCGGTCTGACAATGAGCAGTTCTTC
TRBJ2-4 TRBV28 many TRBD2 CASSSPASGGASAKNIQYF TGTGCCAGCAGTTCGCCCGCGAGCGGGGGGGCCTCAGCCAAAAACATTCAGTACTTC